This T cell receptor beta chain was observed in a study of OX40 agonist ivuxolimab in advanced cancers. Study at large: It was ivuxolimab, an agonistic anti-OX40 (CD134) antibody, that patients were treated with.

Trimming left V 1 base short and J 7 bases short, with 11 bases between. The CDR3 has 15 amino acids. Germline CDR1 is LGHNA and CDR2 is YSLEER. The method was immunoSEQ multiplex PCR; TCRdb's version includes in-frame clones alone and lacks a portion of them. This table has about 38,000 clones, 60% to 85% appearing once. The V gene is TRBV4-3, the J gene TRBJ1-6, with D possibly matching TRBD1 (5 bases). The sequence was collected from an adult with an advanced solid tumor such as melanoma, head and neck, liver or kidney cancer. Sequenced here: CD4+ or CD8+ T cells sorted from blood, sampled in a trial of the OX40 agonist ivuxolimab. CDR3 bases: TGCGCCAGCAGCCAAGTTACCGGGGGGAATTCACCCCTCCACTTT. Residues: CASSQVTGGNSPLHF.